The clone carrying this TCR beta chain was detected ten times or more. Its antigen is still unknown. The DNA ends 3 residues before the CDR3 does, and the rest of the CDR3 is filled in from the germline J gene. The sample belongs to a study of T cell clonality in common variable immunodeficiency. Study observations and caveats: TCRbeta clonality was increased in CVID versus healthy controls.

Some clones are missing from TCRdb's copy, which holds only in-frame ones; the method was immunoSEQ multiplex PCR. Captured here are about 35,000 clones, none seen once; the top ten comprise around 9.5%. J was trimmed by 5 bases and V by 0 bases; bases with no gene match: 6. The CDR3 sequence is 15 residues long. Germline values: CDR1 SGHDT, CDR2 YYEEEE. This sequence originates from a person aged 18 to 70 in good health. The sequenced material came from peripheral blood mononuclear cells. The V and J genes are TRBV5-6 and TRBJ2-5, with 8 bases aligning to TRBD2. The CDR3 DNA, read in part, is TGTGCCAGCAGCTTGGGAGCGGGAGAGGGGGAGACC. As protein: CASSLGAGEGET. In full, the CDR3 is CASSLGAGEGETQYF.